Given below is one T cell receptor beta chain in context. The antigen remains unidentified. The assay was immunoSEQ multiplex PCR, and TCRdb's table has in-frame clones only and misses some. The sample holds around 55,000 clones, approximately 83% seen once. The record originates from a study of OX40 agonist ivuxolimab in advanced cancers. Across the whole study: It was ivuxolimab, an agonistic anti-OX40 (CD134) antibody, that patients were treated with. The study's findings and limits: Partial responders at 0.1-3.0 mg/kg had among the lowest clonal expansion. In general, CD8+ T cells held more expanded clones than CD4+ did, on average. Expanded peripheral T-cell antigen specificity went undetermined.

Material: CD4+ or CD8+ T cells sorted from blood, obtained in a trial of the OX40 agonist ivuxolimab. This clonotype originated in an adult with an advanced solid tumor such as melanoma, head and neck, liver or kidney cancer.

DNA for the CDR3: TGTGCCAGCAGTCTTCAGACAGGGGCCCCCTACGAGCAGTACTTC. The encoded protein is CASSLQTGAPYEQYF. The rearrangement links TRBV27 to TRBJ2-7, with TRBD1 identical over 8 bases. This CDR3 is built from 15 residues. Trimming at V came to 5 bases and at J to 2 bases, leaving 8 bases not matched to a gene. Germline CDR1 is MNHEY and CDR2 is SMNVEV (reference sequence).